The 25 T cell receptor beta chains below were found in one sample sequenced in a study of cytomegalovirus exposure and HLA in healthy donors (dated by TCRdb to the late 2010s). Receptor amplification or capture employed the immunoSEQ multiplex PCR assay. For the multiplex PCR, a mixture combining 60 forward primers for TCR Vbeta segments and 13 reverse primers for TCR Jbeta segments was used. TCRdb took this table from immuneACCESS and kept in-frame rearrangements with V and J called. Such tables lack part of the clones; where checked against another copy, unresolved V genes explain under half of the gap, and the rest is unexplained. The sample table contains 150,000 to 200,000 clones; only one count was recorded for around 84% of them. The ten top clones hold around 2% of the sample. Sequencing was performed on PBMCs. Source of these receptors: a man younger than 35 in good health and CMV-seronegative.

The V call is TRBV4-1, the J call TRBJ2-1, with 14 bases aligning to TRBD2. Trimming cost V 3 bases and J 5 bases; bases outside gene matches: 6. CDR1 is MGHRA and CDR2 is YSYEKL in the germline V gene. The CDR3 contains 17 residues. The CDR3 DNA is TGCGCCAGCAGCCACCCGGGACTAGCGGGGGACCACAATGAGCAGTTCTTC. Translation: CASSHPGLAGDHNEQFF.

The rearrangement joins TRBV4-1 to TRBJ2-1; 8 nucleotides agree with TRBD2. The ends lost 4 bases at V and 12 bases at J; junction bases unmatched: 17. Germline lookup yields CDR1 MGHRA and CDR2 YSYEKL. There are 16 residues in the CDR3. The CDR3 protein is CASSPPGLGDLETQFF. DNA of the CDR3: TGCGCCAGCAGCCCCCCGGGACTAGGGGACCTTGAGACGCAGTTCTTC.

The J gene is TRBJ2-1, the V gene TRBV5-1; 13 nucleotides line up with TRBD2. Looked up from germline, CDR1 is SGHRS and CDR2 is YFSETQ. V was clipped by 6 bases and J by 0 bases; unmatched bases: 3. The CDR3 totals 16 residues. The CDR3 here is CASTRTSGSSYNEQFF. For the CDR3, the DNA is TGCGCCAGCACCCGGACTAGCGGGAGCTCCTACAATGAGCAGTTCTTC.

This clone was counted between two and nine times. The V gene is TRBV7-9, the J gene TRBJ2-1; D unresolved. In germline, CDR1 is SEHNR, CDR2 FQNEAQ (reference sequence). V was pared by 3 bases and J by 6 bases, with 3 bases between. The CDR3 is made up of 11 amino acids. The CDR3 sequence: CASSFLNEQFF. The CDR3 DNA is TGTGCCAGCAGCTTTCTCAATGAGCAGTTCTTC.

The chain joins TRBV9 to TRBJ1-1, with 7 bases lining up with TRBD1. This CDR3 contains 14 residues. From germline, CDR1 is SGDLS and CDR2 YYNGEE. V lost 0 bases to trimming and J lost 3 bases; unmatched junction nucleotides: 2. The CDR3 bases are TGTGCCAGCAGCGTAGATCAGGGGGACACTGAAGCTTTCTTT. Its protein product is CASSVDQGDTEAFF.

The rearrangement joins TRBV10-3 to TRBJ2-7; 14 bases agree with TRBD2. The CDR3 length is 16 residues. J gave up 4 bases and V 5 bases, and 7 bases lay outside the gene matches. Germline V gene sequence: CDR1 ENHRY, CDR2 SYGVKD. CDR3 nucleotide sequence: TGTGCCATCAGTACCCCGGGACTAGCGGGAGTTTACGAGCAGTACTTC. This sequence encodes CAISTPGLAGVYEQYF.

The chain uses TRBV7-9 and TRBJ2-3, with 10 positions matching TRBD2. Trimming cost V 1 base and J 2 bases; bases outside gene matches: 12. Germline lookup yields CDR1 SEHNR and CDR2 FQNEAQ (reference sequence). The CDR3 is 19 amino acids. CDR3 bases: TGTGCCAGCAGCTTAGGACGGATTAGCGGGGGGCTACTCACAGATACGCAGTATTTT. Translation gives CASSLGRISGGLLTDTQYF. The full variable domain, its missing parts supplied by reference TRBV7-9 and TRBJ2-3, is DTGVSQNPRHKITKRGQNVTFRCDPISEHNRLYWYRQTLGQGPEFLTYFQNEAQLEKSRLLSDRFSAERPKGSFSTLEIQRTEQGDSAMYLCASSLGRISGGLLTDTQYFGPGTRLTVL.

The CDR3: CASNSAGGANTEAFF. The CDR3 bases are TGTGCCAGCAACTCTGCAGGGGGCGCGAACACTGAAGCTTTCTTT. V is TRBV28 and J is TRBJ1-1, with 8 bases identical to TRBD1. This CDR3 is built from 15 residues. J was trimmed by 1 base and V by 7 bases; bases with no gene match: 8. Per germline, CDR1 MDHEN and CDR2 SYDVKM.

J is TRBJ1-4 and V is TRBV15, with 8 bases fitting TRBD1. The ends lost 5 bases at V and 5 bases at J; junction bases unmatched: 4. This CDR3 has 14 amino acids. Germline lookup yields CDR1 LNHNV and CDR2 YYDKDF (reference sequence). CDR3 sequence (DNA): TGTGCCACCAGCTTCGGACAGGGAAATGAAAAACTGTTTTTT. It specifies CATSFGQGNEKLFF. Full variable domain (missing parts from reference TRBV15 and TRBJ1-4): DAMVIQNPRYQVTQFGKPVTLSCSQTLNHNVMYWYQQKSSQAPKLLFHYYDKDFNNEADTPDNFQSRRPNTSFCFLDIRSPGLGDTAMYLCATSFGQGNEKLFFGSGTQLSVL.

The genes are TRBV2 and TRBJ1-5; 9 bases are a match to TRBD1. Germline assignment: CDR1 SNHLY and CDR2 FYNNEI. V dropped 4 bases and J dropped 5; count of bases not matched to a gene: 3. The CDR3 consists of 14 residues. This CDR3 reads CASSGQGGDQPQHF. CDR3 bases: TGTGCCAGCAGTGGACAGGGGGGGGATCAGCCCCAGCATTTT.

For the CDR3, the DNA is TGCGCCAGCAGCTTCGCGGGAGGTTTCCAAGAGACCCAGTACTTC. Its translation: CASSFAGGFQETQYF. The chain couples TRBV5-1 to TRBJ2-5; TRBD2 matches at 8 bases. Trimming removed 2 bases from V and 1 base from J; junction bases left unmatched: 4. The length of the CDR3 is 15 residues. CDR1 and CDR2 (germline): SGHRS, YFSETQ.

The rearrangement links TRBV10-1 to TRBJ2-7; D call uncertain. CDR1 WNHNN and CDR2 SYGVQD come from the germline V gene (reference sequence). Trimming removed 11 bases from V and 3 bases from J, with 11 bases in between. This CDR3 contains 11 residues. DNA of the CDR3: TGCGCCCTTCGGTACGGCTACGAGCAGTACTTC. Its protein is CALRYGYEQYF.

The rearrangement joins TRBV28 to TRBJ1-6; D is ambiguous. This CDR3 contains 12 residues. Germline CDR1 and CDR2: MDHEN and SYDVKM. V was clipped by 8 bases and J by 6 bases, with 8 bases between them. The CDR3 DNA sequence: TGTGCCAGCCTAAGGAGTAATTCACCCCTCCACTTT. Protein product: CASLRSNSPLHF.

This chain links TRBV28 with TRBJ1-2; the match to TRBD1 covers 7 bases. Germline assignment: CDR1 MDHEN and CDR2 SYDVKM. The CDR3 totals 16 residues. The trim removed 4 bases at V and 7 bases at J, leaving 15 bases unmatched. CDR3 sequence: CASSSPIQGYKSGYTF. The DNA of the CDR3 is TGTGCCAGCAGTTCGCCAATACAGGGGTATAAGAGTGGCTACACCTTC.

The chain joins TRBV5-1 to TRBJ1-6; no clear D gene. The V and J ends lost 4 bases and 8 bases respectively, with 10 bases between them. CDR3 length equals 13 residues. Germline V CDR1 and CDR2: SGHRS, YFSETQ. CDR3 loop: CASSPPGDSPLHF. CDR3 bases: TGCGCCAGCAGCCCACCCGGGGATTCACCCCTCCACTTT.

The chain has TRBV30 and TRBJ1-3; D unresolved. Deletions cut 4 bases from V and 2 bases from J, with 15 bases between. The CDR3 covers 15 residues. Germline CDR1 GTSNPN, CDR2 SVGIG (reference sequence). CDR3 protein: CAWNASPKAGNTIYF. The CDR3 nucleotides are TGTGCCTGGAACGCATCGCCTAAAGCTGGAAACACCATATATTTT.

This rearrangement joins TRBV10-3 to TRBJ1-1; a weak D match, TRBD1 (5 bases). This CDR3 contains 15 residues. Trimming took 2 bases from V and 2 from J, leaving 12 bases between them. CDR1 ENHRY and CDR2 SYGVKD come from the germline V gene. CDR3 sequence (DNA): TGTGCCATCAGTGAGGCCCTGACAGTAAACACTGAAGCTTTCTTT. It codes for CAISEALTVNTEAFF.

This rearrangement joins TRBV13 to TRBJ2-7; weak D call: TRBD2 (6 bases). V was cut by 5 bases and J by 1 base, with 12 bases left in between. Germline loops: CDR1 PRHDT, CDR2 FYEKMQ (reference sequence). CDR3 length equals 14 residues. The DNA of the CDR3 is TGTGCCAGCAGCGACTCCGGGACTTCCTACGAGCAGTACTTC. The encoded protein is CASSDSGTSYEQYF. The full variable domain, rest sourced from reference TRBV13 and TRBJ2-7, is AAGVIQSPRHLIKEKRETATLKCYPIPRHDTVYWYQQGPGQDPQFLISFYEKMQSDKGSIPDRFSAQQFSDYHSELNMSSLELGDSALYFCASSDSGTSYEQYFGPGTRLTVT.

V gene TRBV27 combines with J gene TRBJ2-3; D not resolved. Germline CDR1 MNHEY, CDR2 SMNVEV (reference sequence). The V gene lost 7 bases and the J gene lost 4 bases, with 6 bases spanning the gap. This CDR3 spans 11 amino acids. CDR3 residues: CASTRADTQYF. The CDR3 DNA sequence: TGTGCCAGCACCCGGGCAGATACGCAGTATTTT.

The chain is built from TRBV25-1 and TRBJ2-7; D call uncertain. The CDR3 runs to 11 residues. Germline values: CDR1 MGHDK, CDR2 SYGVNS. V was pared by 4 bases and J by 7 bases, with 8 bases between. The CDR3 sequence: CASSAGWEQYF. CDR3 bases: TGTGCCAGCAGTGCCGGGTGGGAGCAGTACTTC.

The chain uses TRBV7-8 and TRBJ1-5; 7 bases line up with TRBD1. The CDR3 has 16 residues. V lost 4 bases and J lost 0; bases outside the gene matches: 6. The V gene's germline CDR1 is SGHVS and CDR2 FQNEAQ. This CDR3 reads CASSSTGQYSNQPQHF. The CDR3 bases are TGTGCCAGCAGCTCGACGGGACAGTATAGCAATCAGCCCCAGCATTTT. Supplemented by reference TRBV7-8 and TRBJ1-5, the full variable domain reads GAGVSQSPRYKVAKRGQDVALRCDPISGHVSLFWYQQALGQGPEFLTYFQNEAQLDKSGLPSDRFFAERPEGSVSTLKIQRTQQEDSAVYLCASSSTGQYSNQPQHFGDGTRLSIL.

The genes are TRBV10-1 and TRBJ2-7; 10 bases match TRBD2. The junction had 2 bases not matched to a gene; V was cut back by 6 bases and J by 0 bases. The germline V gene has CDR1 WNHNN and CDR2 SYGVQD (reference sequence). The CDR3 runs 14 residues. The CDR3 DNA is TGCGCCAGCAGACGGACTAGCGGCTCCTACGAGCAGTACTTC. Its protein is CASRRTSGSYEQYF.

The chain carries TRBV5-1 and TRBJ1-5, with D tentatively TRBD1 (6 bases). The V gene's germline CDR1 is SGHRS and CDR2 YFSETQ. V dropped 1 base and J dropped 4 bases, with 6 bases sitting between them. The CDR3 consists of 13 residues. The CDR3: CASSLTGNQPQHF. DNA of the CDR3: TGCGCCAGCAGCTTGACAGGGAATCAGCCCCAGCATTTT.

The chain joins TRBV20-1 to TRBJ1-1; D is ambiguous. V was clipped by 7 bases and J by 6 bases, with 12 bases between them. CDR1 is DFQATT, CDR2 SNEGSKA, per germline (reference sequence). This CDR3 is 11 amino acids long. The CDR3 loop reads CSVGRVAEAFF. DNA for the CDR3: TGCAGTGTAGGGCGGGTGGCTGAAGCTTTCTTT.

The chain carries TRBV28 and TRBJ2-7, with D uncertain. This CDR3 region has 12 residues. V was cut by 6 bases and J by 0 bases, with 6 bases left in between. Looked up from germline, CDR1 is MDHEN and CDR2 is SYDVKM. CDR3 loop: CASRPSSYEQYF. The CDR3 DNA reads as TGTGCCAGCAGGCCGAGCTCCTACGAGCAGTACTTC. The complete variable domain, with remaining parts taken from reference TRBV28 and TRBJ2-7, reads DVKVTQSSRYLVKRTGEKVFLECVQDMDHENMFWYRQDPGLGLRLIYFSYDVKMKEKGDIPEGYSVSREKKERFSLILESASTNQTSMYLCASRPSSYEQYFGPGTRLTVT.